Below, one T cell receptor beta chain is given with its context. This entry belongs to a study of Ad26.COV2.S vaccination and SARS-CoV-2 variants. The overall study: The donor participated in the COV1001 trial, in its Ad26.COV2.S arm.

As to treatment: around 19 received Ad26.COV2.S at low or high dose, single or two shots; about 5 received placebo; per-sample allocation not given. Collection of the samples took place on day 63 after the first injection of vaccine or placebo. The germline V gene encodes CDR1 SGHTA and CDR2 FQGNSA. The V and J ends lost 4 bases and 2 bases respectively, with 4 bases between them. CDR3 length: 12 amino acids. Clones were sequenced by immunoSEQ multiplex PCR, and TCRdb holds only the in-frame ones, with some missing. The sample holds a few hundred thousand clones; approximately 92% are singletons and the top ten take about 1.6%.

This specimen consisted of peripheral blood, obtained in a trial of Ad26.COV2.S vaccine versus placebo. The chain links TRBV7-2 to TRBJ2-3; the D is unclear. The sequence was collected from a person between 18 and 65 years old who received the Ad26.COV2.S COVID-19 vaccine or a placebo. The CDR3 DNA reads as TGTGCCAGCAGCTCCTTCACAGATACGCAGTATTTT. Protein product: CASSSFTDTQYF.